This TCR beta chain was found in a study of monozygotic twins with inflammatory bowel disease. General study findings and limits: Findings did not support one strong IBD-associated signal or clonotype.

Concerning this clonotype: No antigen is known for it.

The CDR3 runs to 15 residues. CDR1 SGHRS and CDR2 YFSETQ come from the germline V gene. No sorting of T cells preceded isolation of total RNA from whole blood. TCRdb reprocessed the 5' RACE reads and stores each CDR3 protein as one record, lacking DNA. Recorded for this sample: around 140,000 distinct CDR3 sequences. The TCR comes from a human donor with ulcerative colitis or Crohn's disease, or a healthy co-twin of an affected twin (not recorded which). V and J are TRBV5-1 and TRBJ2-1; TCRdb lists TRBD2, though no DNA is available to test this call. The source material was blood. This chain's CDR3 is CASSSGTSGNYEQFF.